This passage covers 29 T cell receptor beta chains from one sample sequenced in a study of beta chain features in type 1 diabetes. Investigators reverse transcribed all isolated RNA, so they sequenced expressed TCRB transcripts. Assay used: immunoSEQ multiplex PCR; TCRdb lists only in-frame clones, some missing. Of fewer than 550,000 clones listed, around 10% are singletons. Sequenced: naive CD4+ T cells from blood. The receptors come from a woman between 18 and 29 years old in good health.

The CDR3 DNA sequence: TGTGCCAGCAGCCCCCGTGCGGGAGGGCCTCAGGGCGAGCAGTACTTC. It is translated as CASSPRAGGPQGEQYF. The rearrangement links TRBV9 to TRBJ2-7, with 9 bases matching TRBD2. This CDR3 comprises 16 residues. J lost 6 bases, V lost 4 bases, and 14 bases had no gene match. CDR1 and CDR2 (germline): SGDLS, YYNGEE.

The chain is built from TRBV29-1 and TRBJ1-1, with D uncertain. V was clipped by 4 bases and J by 5 bases, with 5 bases between them. The CDR3 loop spans 10 amino acids. Germline V gene data show CDR1 as SQVTM and CDR2 as ANQGSEA. The CDR3 loop reads CSVGRTEAFF. The CDR3 DNA reads TGCAGCGTTGGTAGGACTGAAGCTTTCTTT. The full variable domain, its missing parts supplied by reference TRBV29-1 and TRBJ1-1, is SAVISQKPSRDICQRGTSLTIQCQVDSQVTMMFWYRQQPGQSLTLIATANQGSEATYESGFVIDKFPISRPNLTFSTLTVSNMSPEDSSIYLCSVGRTEAFFGQGTRLTVV.

The chain carries TRBV5-1 and TRBJ2-5; 11 bases match TRBD2. The germline CDR1 and CDR2 sequences are SGHRS and YFSETQ. CDR3 length: 17 amino acids. The V gene end was trimmed by 0 bases and the J gene end by 4 bases; junction bases not matched to a gene: 8. CDR3 loop: CASSLGPLAGGGETQYF. For the CDR3, the DNA is TGCGCCAGCAGCTTGGGGCCCCTAGCGGGAGGCGGAGAGACCCAGTACTTC.

The chain employs TRBV7-2 and TRBJ1-5, with D tentatively TRBD1 (5 bases). This CDR3 has 13 amino acids. V lost 8 bases to trimming and J lost 1 base, with 9 bases between them. Germline CDR1 is SGHTA and CDR2 is FQGNSA. In nucleotides, the CDR3 is TGTGCCAGCCAGGGAGGAAGCAATCAGCCCCAGCATTTT. Amino acids: CASQGGSNQPQHF.

The chain joins TRBV7-8 to TRBJ2-7; D is unresolved. The ends were cut back, 1 base at V and 2 bases at J, with 12 bases in the middle. The V gene's germline CDR1 is SGHVS and CDR2 FQNEAQ. The CDR3 covers 15 residues. This chain's CDR3 is CASSLGRQLAYEQYV. CDR3 DNA: TGTGCCAGCAGCTTAGGTAGGCAGCTAGCCTACGAGCAGTACGTC.

This chain links TRBV29-1 with TRBJ2-4; possibly TRBD1 for D (6 bases). CDR1 and CDR2 from the germline V gene are SQVTM and ANQGSEA. The CDR3 is 16 amino acids. Trimming removed 4 bases from V and 0 bases from J, with 16 bases in between. This CDR3 reads CSVGTRTAVAKNIQYF. DNA for the CDR3: TGCAGCGTTGGAACCCGGACAGCCGTAGCCAAAAACATTCAGTACTTC. The full variable domain, in which reference TRBV29-1 and TRBJ2-4 provide the parts outside the CDR3, is SAVISQKPSRDICQRGTSLTIQCQVDSQVTMMFWYRQQPGQSLTLIATANQGSEATYESGFVIDKFPISRPNLTFSTLTVSNMSPEDSSIYLCSVGTRTAVAKNIQYFGAGTRLSVL.

A few counts support this clone. Other DNA variants within this sample encode the same CDR3. This sequence joins TRBV20-1 and TRBJ2-3; D unresolved. Trimming took 1 base from V and 5 from J, leaving 4 bases between them. Looked up from germline, CDR1 is DFQATT and CDR2 is SNEGSKA (reference sequence). The CDR3 runs to 11 residues. CDR3 coding DNA: TGCAGTGCTAGAGCGCTAGATACGCAGTATTTT. Translation: CSARALDTQYF.

V gene TRBV7-2 combines with J gene TRBJ2-7, with 8 bases that match TRBD1. Germline values: CDR1 SGHTA, CDR2 FQGNSA. With V trimmed by 5 bases and J by 2 bases, 5 bases remained unmatched. The CDR3 has 14 amino acids. CDR3 coding DNA: TGTGCCAGCAGCCGTATGGGACAGGCCTACGAGCAGTACTTC. It translates to CASSRMGQAYEQYF.

This clone was observed a handful of times. Here the CDR3 DNA reads TGTGCCAGCAGTTTCGTCTCGAGCGGGAGCTCTGGGGCCAACGTCCTGACTTTC. Amino acids: CASSFVSSGSSGANVLTF. The gene calls are TRBV28 and TRBJ2-6; 8 bases align to TRBD2. The CDR3 has 18 amino acids. With 3 bases clipped from V and 0 bases from J, the junction kept 7 bases outside the gene matches. Germline CDR1 MDHEN, CDR2 SYDVKM.

A few counts support this clone. The V gene is TRBV29-1, the J gene TRBJ1-1, with unresolved D. Germline-derived CDR1 and CDR2 are SQVTM and ANQGSEA. With 8 bases removed from V and 3 bases from J, the gap between germline ends came to 13 bases. This CDR3 has 12 residues. This CDR3 is CSLRYRDTEAFF. The CDR3 bases are TGCAGCCTACGCTACCGGGACACTGAAGCTTTCTTT.

This chain links TRBV7-9 with TRBJ2-1, with 9 positions matching TRBD2. Looked up from germline, CDR1 is SEHNR and CDR2 is FQNEAQ (reference sequence). This CDR3 region has 15 residues. Trimming at V came to 3 bases and at J to 4 bases, leaving 4 bases not matched to a gene. CDR3 amino acids: CASSFGGLAYNEQFF. The DNA of the CDR3 is TGTGCCAGCAGCTTCGGCGGACTAGCGTACAATGAGCAGTTCTTC.

The rearrangement links TRBV5-4 to TRBJ2-7, with D maybe TRBD2 (6 bases). CDR3 length: 14 residues. Germline V gene sequence: CDR1 SGHNT, CDR2 YYREEE (reference sequence). The V end lost 4 bases, the J end lost 0 bases, and 11 bases lay between the germline ends. The CDR3 loop is CASSPSVSSYEQYF. As DNA, the CDR3 is TGTGCCAGCAGCCCTAGCGTAAGCTCCTACGAGCAGTACTTC.

This clone was detected only a few times. The genes are TRBV4-1 and TRBJ1-4; D not resolved. Germline loops: CDR1 MGHRA, CDR2 YSYEKL. V gave up 10 bases and J gave up 4 bases, with 16 bases separating them. The CDR3 is 14 amino acids. The DNA for the CDR3 is TGCGCCACCAGTGCCGGGCTTCTTAATGAAAAACTGTTTTTT. Encoded protein: CATSAGLLNEKLFF.

A few counts support this clone. This chain uses TRBV6-5 with TRBJ1-4; D may be TRBD1 (6 bases). Trimming shortened V by 6 bases and J by 8 bases, and 16 bases separated the two germline ends. The germline V gene encodes CDR1 MNHEY and CDR2 SVGAGI. This CDR3 has 14 residues. CDR3 DNA: TGTGCCAGCAGCCAAGACAGGAGGAGCGAAAAACTGTTTTTT. Translation gives CASSQDRRSEKLFF.

The sample holds one count of this clone. The rearrangement uses TRBV10-3 and TRBJ2-1; 7 bases are a match to TRBD2. From germline, CDR1 is ENHRY and CDR2 SYGVKD. The CDR3 covers 15 residues. With V trimmed by 5 bases and J by 0 bases, 4 bases remained unmatched. The CDR3 region is CAISLSGVSYNEQFF. DNA for the CDR3: TGTGCCATCAGTTTGAGCGGGGTCTCCTACAATGAGCAGTTCTTC.

The CDR3 is CASSGAWGAYNEQFF. For the CDR3, the DNA is TGTGCCAGCAGCGGGGCTTGGGGAGCTTACAATGAGCAGTTCTTC. The chain employs TRBV11-3 and TRBJ2-1; D possibly matches TRBD1 or TRBD2 (5 bases each). V was shortened by 5 bases and J by 4 bases, with 15 bases between the two germline ends. CDR1 and CDR2 (germline): SGHNT, YENEEA. The CDR3 contains 15 residues.

This clone was found a few times. This sequence joins TRBV30 and TRBJ2-1, with a weak D call TRBD2 (6 bases). Trimming removed 0 bases from V and 3 bases from J, with 12 bases in between. This CDR3 comprises 15 residues. The V gene's germline CDR1 is GTSNPN and CDR2 SVGIG (reference sequence). The CDR3 nucleotides are TGTGCCTGGAGTGTCGGGGCTAGCGTCTACAATGAGCAGTTCTTC. Translated, it gives CAWSVGASVYNEQFF.

This clone was seen a handful of times. This chain joins TRBV5-8 and TRBJ2-1, with D possibly being TRBD2 (6 bases). The CDR3 spans 16 residues. Per germline, CDR1 SGHTS and CDR2 YDEGEE. V was trimmed by 4 bases and J by 4 bases, leaving 18 bases between them. CDR3 loop: CASSTMTRLGYNEQFF. The CDR3 DNA follows: TGTGCCAGCAGCACAATGACTAGACTTGGGTACAATGAGCAGTTCTTC.

This clone was counted a few times. CDR3 in amino acids: CASSFQAGHNTDTQYF. The CDR3 DNA follows: TGTGCCAGCAGCTTCCAGGCGGGTCATAACACAGATACGCAGTATTTT. This chain links TRBV7-9 with TRBJ2-3, with TRBD2 as a possible D gene (5 bases). Trimming cost V 3 bases and J 2 bases, with 15 bases left between them. The CDR3 consists of 16 residues. Germline V gives CDR1 SEHNR, CDR2 FQNEAQ (reference sequence).

This clone was picked up a small number of times. This chain uses TRBV5-4 with TRBJ2-3; tentative D call: TRBD2 (6 bases). V lost 4 bases to trimming and J lost 0 bases, with 15 bases between them. Germline V gene sequence: CDR1 SGHNT, CDR2 YYREEE (reference sequence). This CDR3 has 16 amino acids. The CDR3 region has the DNA TGTGCCAGCAGCCTTCGTCGGGGGACTAGCACAGATACGCAGTATTTT. This encodes CASSLRRGTSTDTQYF.

The J gene is TRBJ2-7, the V gene TRBV7-9, with D tentatively TRBD2 (5 bases). From germline, CDR1 is SEHNR and CDR2 FQNEAQ (reference sequence). Trimming pared 1 base from V and 7 bases from J, leaving 11 bases between. The CDR3 is made up of 13 amino acids. The CDR3 loop is CASSLGTTGEQYV. The CDR3, as DNA: TGTGCCAGCAGCTTAGGGACCACGGGAGAGCAGTACGTC.

Concerning this clone: Within the sample, other DNA sequences also encode this same CDR3. This chain links TRBV30 with TRBJ2-7; TRBD2 aligns across 7 bases. CDR1 and CDR2 from the germline V gene are GTSNPN and SVGIG (reference sequence). The CDR3 consists of 14 residues. J was trimmed by 0 bases and V by 0 bases; bases with no gene match: 2. CDR3 coding DNA: TGTGCCTGGAGTGTGGGCGGGAGCTCCTACGAGCAGTACTTC. It codes for CAWSVGGSSYEQYF.

As DNA, the CDR3 is TGTGCCAGCGGTACGACAGTGGGCTACACCTTC. This sequence encodes CASGTTVGYTF. The chain recombines TRBV28 with TRBJ1-2; D perhaps matches TRBD1 (5 bases). The CDR3 consists of 11 residues. Per the germline V gene, CDR1 is MDHEN and CDR2 is SYDVKM. V lost 8 bases, J lost 8 bases, and 12 bases lay in between.

This clone was counted a few times. This rearrangement joins TRBV10-3 to TRBJ2-7, with 9 positions matching TRBD2. CDR1 is ENHRY and CDR2 is SYGVKD in the germline V gene. Trimming took 2 bases from V and 4 from J; bases not matched to a gene: 9. The CDR3 length is 16 residues. The CDR3 bases are TGTGCCATCAGTGAGGCGGGAGGGCAGATGCGGTACGAGCAGTACTTC. It translates to CAISEAGGQMRYEQYF.

The CDR3 DNA is TGTGCCAGCAGCCAGCCAGCGGGAAGCTCCTACAATGAGCAGTTCTTC. Translation gives CASSQPAGSSYNEQFF. The chain combines TRBV4-2 with TRBJ2-1, with 7 bases fitting TRBD2. Germline assignment: CDR1 LGHNA and CDR2 YNFKEQ. V shed 3 bases, J shed 0 bases, and the junction held 5 bases outside the gene matches. This CDR3 region has 16 residues.

This clone was seen a handful of times. V and J are TRBV29-1 and TRBJ2-1; TRBD2 agrees at 7 bases. The CDR3 length is 17 residues. CDR1 and CDR2 from the germline V gene are SQVTM and ANQGSEA. Trimming at V came to 2 bases and at J to 0 bases, leaving 10 bases not matched to a gene. CDR3 bases: TGCAGCGTTGAATTTATGGTGGGGGGGAGCTCCTACAATGAGCAGTTCTTC. This sequence encodes CSVEFMVGGSSYNEQFF.

This clone has a handful of counts. The chain couples TRBV2 to TRBJ2-1; 7 nucleotides agree with TRBD1. Trimming took 7 bases from V and 4 from J; bases not matched to a gene: 4. CDR3 length: 13 residues. Germline V gives CDR1 SNHLY, CDR2 FYNNEI. The DNA for the CDR3 is TGTGCCAGCACCCGGGACAGATACAATGAGCAGTTCTTC. Translating it yields CASTRDRYNEQFF.

The sample holds many counts of this clone. V gene TRBV29-1 combines with J gene TRBJ2-1; TRBD2 matches at 15 bases. Looked up from germline, CDR1 is SQVTM and CDR2 is ANQGSEA. The CDR3 is 14 residues long. The ends lost 7 bases at V and 6 bases at J; junction bases unmatched: 4. CDR3 DNA sequence: TGCAGCGCTGGACTAGCGGGAGGGTTCAATGAGCAGTTCTTC. Translation: CSAGLAGGFNEQFF.

This chain links TRBV27 with TRBJ2-6; TRBD1 is a possible D gene (5 bases). The CDR3 length is 15 residues. V shed 6 bases and J shed 4 bases, with 13 bases lying between them. The V gene's germline CDR1 is MNHEY and CDR2 SMNVEV (reference sequence). Written as DNA, the CDR3 is TGTGCCAGCAGCGCCAGGGCTTCGGGGGCCAACGTCCTGACTTTC. Its protein is CASSARASGANVLTF.